This entry describes one T cell receptor (beta chain). Its antigen is not yet known. No base quality information exists; no much larger clone differs at one position. Sorted unstimulated T cells and proliferating T cells recovered from mixed lymphocyte reactions were subjected to TCRbeta CDR3 sequencing. Fresh whole blood from around 11 HLA-typed healthy donors was used to isolate PBMCs. Libraries were prepared through the immunoSEQ multiplex PCR assay. Each sample had some 94,000 TCR templates assayed by the deep sequencing platform. Genomic DNA extracted from sorted T cells was used for TCRbeta CDR3 sequencing. Processing in the source paper ran as follows. The R programming language was used for clonal analysis of TCRbeta CDR3 data. Unstimulated samples were compared with post-reaction CFSE-low samples to define alloreactive CD4+ and CD8+ clones. Regulatory or non-regulatory origin of alloreactive CD4+ clones was assigned by matching sequences to the sorted unstimulated Treg and non-Treg repertoires. TCRdb provides this immuneACCESS table in a form limited to in-frame rearrangements. Some clones are lacking; in checked studies, under half of them reflect an unresolved V gene, and why the rest are absent is not known. V and J calls and clone size are given by that table; D and trimming were obtained from the DNA. This sample lists roughly 100,000 clones; more than 85% were detected once. Around 0.32% of the sample comes from the top ten.

These data belong to a study of siplizumab effects on memory and regulatory T cells (dated by TCRdb to between 2018 and 2020). Concerning the study at large: The effect of the anti-CD2 antibody siplizumab on alloreactive T-cell subsets was examined in allogeneic mixed lymphocyte reactions constructed from human PBMCs.

From the cysteine through the phenylalanine, the CDR3 covers 17 amino acids. Only the CDR3 part of the read is kept: 51 bases, read in frame from the first base. Here V drops 4 bases and J drops 2 bases, and the junction holds 11 bases not matched to any gene. According to the germline V gene, CDR1 reads SGHVS and CDR2 reads FNYEAQ. What the authors observed across the whole study: In reactions with siplizumab, an average of about 62% of mappable alloreactive CD4+ clones were Treg-derived, compared with roughly 26% in control reactions. About 75-97% of proliferating CD4+ or CD8+ clones could not be given a naive or memory phenotype. Unstimulated naive T cells appeared more diverse than memory T cells, and naive cells seemed to contribute substantially to the alloresponse. The cumulative frequency of alloreactive sequences traceable to unstimulated CD4+ memory T cells was significantly reduced by siplizumab. Whether proliferating Tregs from siplizumab cultures were suppressive was not functionally confirmed. Sequences below about 10^-5 frequency were poorly captured, so only a minor fraction of alloreactive clones could be mapped to unstimulated subsets.

This sequence was found in a human donor in good health. Recombination joined TRBV7-6 with TRBJ2-3, and TRBD2 matches 8 of the central bases. Sequenced material: CD4+ T cells sorted from blood. The CDR3 here reads CASSSPGGLKDTDTQYF. The bases read TGTGCCAGCAGCTCGCCGGGGGGGCTCAAAGACACAGATACGCAGTATTTT.